This passage covers 26 T cell receptor beta chains from one sample sequenced in a study of technical replicates of blood from a few donors. Some clones are missing from TCRdb's copy, which holds only in-frame ones; the method was immunoSEQ multiplex PCR. The top ten clones hold over 10% of a sample with some 15,000 clones, around 86% of them seen once. The sequenced sample was PBMCs. Receptors originate from a human donor in good health.

This chain links TRBV5-1 with TRBJ1-3, with D maybe TRBD1 (5 bases). The CDR3 loop spans 15 amino acids. V was shortened by 4 bases and J by 4 bases, with 15 bases between the two germline ends. Germline V lookup: CDR1 SGHRS, CDR2 YFSETQ. The CDR3 region has the DNA TGCGCCAGCAGCCATGACAGCGGGACCGGAAACACCATATATTTT. This gives the protein CASSHDSGTGNTIYF.

The chain links TRBV2 to TRBJ2-7, with TRBD2 matching over 9 bases. This CDR3 has 14 amino acids. The ends lost 8 bases at V and 1 base at J; junction bases unmatched: 6. CDR1 is SNHLY, CDR2 FYNNEI, per germline. This chain's CDR3 is CASLASGTSYEQYF. As DNA, the CDR3 is TGTGCCAGCCTTGCTAGCGGGACTTCCTACGAGCAGTACTTC.

V usage is TRBV2 and J usage is TRBJ2-1; 9 bases map to TRBD1. Germline values: CDR1 SNHLY, CDR2 FYNNEI. V was clipped by 5 bases and J by 7 bases; unmatched bases: 12. This CDR3 has 16 residues. CDR3 amino acids: CASSNILTGGGNEQFF. The CDR3, as DNA: TGTGCCAGCAGTAATATATTGACAGGGGGAGGGAATGAGCAGTTCTTC.

The chain is built from TRBV5-6 and TRBJ1-5; no definite D call. The V end was cut by 0 bases, the J end by 3 bases, with 13 bases between. The germline V gene encodes CDR1 SGHDT and CDR2 YYEEEE. The CDR3 covers 16 residues. The CDR3 protein is CASSLALGRDNQPQHF. The CDR3 nucleotides are TGTGCCAGCAGCTTGGCCTTAGGGAGGGACAATCAGCCCCAGCATTTT.

Here the CDR3 reads CASSQSGGAGETQYF. The CDR3 region has the DNA TGCGCCAGCAGCCAAAGTGGAGGCGCCGGAGAGACCCAGTACTTC. The V gene is TRBV4-1, the J gene TRBJ2-5, with a weak D call TRBD2 (5 bases). The germline gives CDR1 MGHRA, CDR2 YSYEKL. Trimming cost V 2 bases and J 4 bases, with 14 bases left between them. This CDR3 has 15 residues.

This rearrangement joins TRBV6-1 to TRBJ2-3; 11 bases line up with TRBD2. Looked up from germline, CDR1 is MNHNS and CDR2 is SASEGT. The V segment lost 3 bases and the J segment 4 bases; nucleotides outside the gene matches: 6. The CDR3 sequence is 16 residues long. The CDR3: CASSESIAGGPDTQYF. Written as DNA, the CDR3 is TGTGCCAGCAGTGAGTCGATAGCGGGAGGGCCAGATACGCAGTATTTT.

J is TRBJ2-1 and V is TRBV5-1, with 12 positions matching TRBD2. The CDR3 spans 18 residues. Trimming cost V 0 bases and J 0 bases; bases outside gene matches: 4. Germline lookup yields CDR1 SGHRS and CDR2 YFSETQ. The CDR3: CASSLVVLAGGSYNEQFF. The CDR3 DNA reads TGCGCCAGCAGCTTGGTAGTACTAGCGGGAGGCTCCTACAATGAGCAGTTCTTC.

The chain recombines TRBV5-1 with TRBJ2-7; possibly TRBD2 for D (6 bases). Germline-derived CDR1 and CDR2 are SGHRS and YFSETQ. Trimming took 0 bases from V and 1 from J, leaving 8 bases between them. The CDR3 has 14 amino acids. In DNA, the CDR3 is TGCGCCAGCAGCTTGGACGGGAGTTCCTACGAGCAGTACTTC. This codes for CASSLDGSSYEQYF.

The rearrangement joins TRBV7-6 to TRBJ2-3, with 9 bases aligning to TRBD2. V gave up 0 bases and J gave up 2 bases; unmatched junction bases: 3. CDR3 length: 16 residues. Germline V gene data show CDR1 as SGHVS and CDR2 as FNYEAQ. The CDR3 DNA reads as TGTGCCAGCAGCTTAGCGGCTAGCGGGAACACAGATACGCAGTATTTT. Translated: CASSLAASGNTDTQYF.

The chain uses TRBV5-1 and TRBJ2-5, with D tentatively TRBD2 (7 bases). Germline assignment: CDR1 SGHRS and CDR2 YFSETQ. This CDR3 comprises 14 residues. V was pared by 1 base and J by 4 bases, with 11 bases between. CDR3 DNA sequence: TGCGCCAGCAGCTTGAGGGGGGGCGTAGAGACCCAGTACTTC. Amino acid sequence: CASSLRGGVETQYF.

V gene TRBV6-6 combines with J gene TRBJ2-2; D gene uncertain. CDR1 is MNHNY, CDR2 SVGAGI, per germline (reference sequence). This CDR3 has 13 amino acids. V shed 6 bases and J shed 6 bases, with 11 bases lying between them. CDR3 in DNA: TGTGCCAGCAGCACAAGAACCCCCGGGGAGCTGTTTTTT. This gives the protein CASSTRTPGELFF.

The rearrangement uses TRBV2 and TRBJ2-5; D gene unclear. The CDR3 has 13 residues. V was shortened by 8 bases and J by 5 bases, with 15 bases between the two germline ends. Per germline, CDR1 SNHLY and CDR2 FYNNEI. CDR3: CASAVRLRETQYF. DNA for the CDR3: TGTGCCAGCGCAGTCAGGCTGCGCGAGACCCAGTACTTC.

The chain uses TRBV7-8 and TRBJ2-1, with TRBD2 identical over 9 bases. The CDR3 totals 16 residues. The junction had 12 bases not matched to a gene; V was cut back by 4 bases and J by 8 bases. Per germline, CDR1 SGHVS and CDR2 FQNEAQ. CDR3 loop: CASSSSGRSLGDEQFF. CDR3 nucleotides: TGTGCCAGCAGCTCCAGCGGGAGGTCCCTCGGTGATGAGCAGTTCTTC.

This clone was seen just once. This chain connects TRBV6-1 to TRBJ2-5; 10 bases are shared with TRBD1. This CDR3 has 16 amino acids. In germline, CDR1 is MNHNS, CDR2 SASEGT. The V segment lost 3 bases and the J segment 3 bases; nucleotides outside the gene matches: 7. The CDR3 region is CASSDRQGAGKETQYF. DNA for the CDR3: TGTGCCAGCAGTGATAGACAGGGGGCTGGGAAAGAGACCCAGTACTTC.

V gene TRBV7-8 combines with J gene TRBJ1-3; no reliable D call. The CDR3 length is 16 residues. Deletions cut 1 base from V and 3 bases from J, with 13 bases between. The germline CDR1 and CDR2 sequences are SGHVS and FQNEAQ. In nucleotides, the CDR3 is TGTGCCAGCAGCTTAGGTCTTATTGGGCTTGGAAACACCATATATTTT. Amino acid sequence: CASSLGLIGLGNTIYF.

The V and J genes are TRBV10-1 and TRBJ2-6; D ambiguous. This CDR3 spans 15 amino acids. Trimming took off 2 bases at V and 0 bases at J, with 5 bases between the two ends. Germline values: CDR1 WNHNN, CDR2 SYGVQD (reference sequence). The CDR3 sequence is CASSEDNSGANVLTF. CDR3 nucleotide sequence: TGCGCCAGCAGTGAGGACAACTCTGGGGCCAACGTCCTGACTTTC.

The V and J genes are TRBV11-2 and TRBJ2-2; TRBD2 agrees at 9 bases. Germline values: CDR1 SGHAT, CDR2 FQNNGV. The CDR3 spans 18 residues. Trimming at V came to 5 bases and at J to 1 base, leaving 11 bases not matched to a gene. CDR3 sequence (DNA): TGTGCCAGCAGCATCCGGACTAGCGCCATGTTGAACACCGGGGAGCTGTTTTTT. Translation gives CASSIRTSAMLNTGELFF.

This chain uses TRBV6-5 with TRBJ2-7, with 7 positions matching TRBD1. The CDR3 length is 14 residues. The germline V gene encodes CDR1 MNHEY and CDR2 SVGAGI. With V trimmed by 2 bases and J by 3 bases, 4 bases remained unmatched. This chain's CDR3 is CASSYTGAHYEQYF. The DNA for the CDR3 is TGTGCCAGCAGTTACACAGGGGCCCACTACGAGCAGTACTTC.

This chain connects TRBV27 to TRBJ1-1; 10 nucleotides match TRBD1. V shed 3 bases and J 4 bases; nucleotides not matched to a gene: 5. CDR3 size: 15 residues. The germline V gene has CDR1 MNHEY and CDR2 SMNVEV (reference sequence). CDR3 bases: TGTGCCAGCAGTTTGGGACAGGGGATGGCCACTGAAGCTTTCTTT. It yields the protein CASSLGQGMATEAFF.

The chain is built from TRBV5-8 and TRBJ2-7; a weak D match, TRBD2 (5 bases). The CDR3 length is 15 residues. Trimming cost V 2 bases and J 2 bases, with 14 bases left between them. CDR1 and CDR2 (germline): SGHTS, YDEGEE. The CDR3 here is CASSFRWRGPYEQYF. For the CDR3, the DNA is TGTGCCAGCAGCTTCCGGTGGAGAGGGCCCTACGAGCAGTACTTC.

This clone was found once. V gene TRBV2 combines with J gene TRBJ1-5; D is undetermined. This CDR3 has 14 residues. The V end was cut by 4 bases, the J end by 5 bases, with 12 bases between. The germline V gene encodes CDR1 SNHLY and CDR2 FYNNEI. The CDR3 DNA reads as TGTGCCAGCAGTGTTGGCAGCGAATATCAGCCCCAGCATTTT. This gives the protein CASSVGSEYQPQHF.

This clone has just one count. This chain uses TRBV28 with TRBJ1-3, with D maybe TRBD1 (5 bases). The CDR3 length is 14 residues. V lost 7 bases to trimming and J lost 0 bases, with 10 bases between them. Germline CDR1 reads MDHEN; CDR2 reads SYDVKM. CDR3 sequence reads: CASNRQSSGNTIYF. CDR3 DNA sequence: TGTGCCAGCAACAGGCAGTCCTCTGGAAACACCATATATTTT. Together with reference TRBV28 and TRBJ1-3, the CDR3 gives the full variable domain: DVKVTQSSRYLVKRTGEKVFLECVQDMDHENMFWYRQDPGLGLRLIYFSYDVKMKEKGDIPEGYSVSREKKERFSLILESASTNQTSMYLCASNRQSSGNTIYFGEGSWLTVV.

This sequence joins TRBV28 and TRBJ2-1, with 14 bases that match TRBD2. Germline V gene sequence: CDR1 MDHEN, CDR2 SYDVKM. The CDR3 consists of 23 residues. Trimming removed 5 bases from V and 0 bases from J; junction bases left unmatched: 21. CDR3 sequence reads: CASSRPPPGLAGGPTFSYNEQFF. The CDR3 DNA follows: TGTGCCAGCAGTCGCCCGCCCCCCGGACTAGCGGGAGGCCCAACCTTCTCCTACAATGAGCAGTTCTTC.

The chain has TRBV2 and TRBJ2-1, with D possibly matching TRBD2 (5 bases). The CDR3 contains 13 residues. Trimming pared 4 bases from V and 9 bases from J, leaving 13 bases between. Germline-derived CDR1 and CDR2 are SNHLY and FYNNEI. CDR3: CASSVRSGIEQFF. The DNA for the CDR3 is TGTGCCAGCAGTGTAAGGAGCGGTATTGAGCAGTTCTTC.

The chain joins TRBV6-5 to TRBJ1-2; 7 positions agree with TRBD1. Germline assignment: CDR1 MNHEY and CDR2 SVGAGI. The ends lost 10 bases at V and 6 bases at J; junction bases unmatched: 8. CDR3 length equals 12 residues. This CDR3 is CATGDRADGYTF. The CDR3 region has the DNA TGTGCCACCGGAGACAGGGCGGATGGCTACACCTTC.

This clone was recorded only once. The chain joins TRBV27 to TRBJ2-7, with TRBD1 matching 9 bases. Germline trimming cut 5 bases from V and 6 bases from J; bases unmatched to any gene: 5. This CDR3 contains 13 residues. Germline loops: CDR1 MNHEY, CDR2 SMNVEV (reference sequence). The CDR3 spells CASSTGQGFEQYF. DNA of the CDR3: TGTGCCAGCAGTACGGGACAGGGTTTCGAGCAGTACTTC.